The clone carrying this TCR beta chain showed up just once. The antigen is undetermined. This specimen comes from a study of T cell responses to AZD1222 COVID-19 vaccine. Study as a whole: Second-dose intervals near 4 or 12 weeks were combined. Findings and caveats of the study: Donors were largely white British and mainly female; clonal diversity was possibly underestimated.

Germline CDR1 and CDR2: KGHSH and LQKENI. The trim removed 5 bases at V and 7 bases at J, leaving 5 bases unmatched. This CDR3 has 13 residues. Measured with immunoSEQ multiplex PCR; TCRdb has only the in-frame clones, and not every one. The table shows 150,000 to 180,000 clones, with roughly nine tenths occurring only once. Material: peripheral blood, obtained on day 0 of AZD1222 vaccination. This sequence was found in an adult in good health. V gene TRBV18 combines with J gene TRBJ1-1; 9 bases line up with TRBD1. CDR3 sequence (DNA): TGTGCCAGCTCAGCTATGACAGGGGGTGAAGCTTTCTTT. It translates to CASSAMTGGEAFF.